These 2 T cell receptor beta chains share one sample of origin, sequenced in a study of cytomegalovirus exposure and HLA in healthy donors (dated by TCRdb to about 2017). The receptor library was made with the immunoSEQ multiplex PCR assay. For the multiplex PCR, a mixture combining 60 forward primers for TCR Vbeta segments and 13 reverse primers for TCR Jbeta segments was used. As stored in TCRdb, this immuneACCESS dataset retains in-frame rearrangements with V and J assigned. A fraction of the clones does not appear; measured against another copy, unresolved V genes explain less than half of the discrepancy, and the remainder lacks a known reason. For this sample the table gives around 160,000 clones, of which around three quarters were detected only once. 6.5% to 8% of the sample lies in the top ten. Sequenced input: PBMCs. Receptors originate from a woman aged 35 to 49 in good health and CMV-seropositive.

The chain is built from TRBV5-6 and TRBJ2-5; 15 bases agree with TRBD2. The CDR3 spans 16 residues. With 4 bases clipped from V and 4 bases from J, the junction kept 5 bases outside the gene matches. Germline V lookup: CDR1 SGHDT, CDR2 YYEEEE. DNA for the CDR3: TGTGCCAGCAGCGACGCGGGACTAGCGGGGGGAGAGACCCAGTACTTC. Translated, it gives CASSDAGLAGGETQYF. Based on the CDR3 plus reference TRBV5-6 and TRBJ2-5, the full variable domain is DAGVTQSPTHLIKTRGQQVTLRCSPKSGHDTVSWYQQALGQGPQFIFQYYEEEERQRGNFPDRFSGHQFPNYSSELNVNALLLGDSALYLCASSDAGLAGGETQYFGPGTRLLVL.

The chain links TRBV5-1 to TRBJ1-1; D is possibly TRBD1 (6 bases). The CDR3 is 16 amino acids. From germline, CDR1 is SGHRS and CDR2 YFSETQ. Trimming removed 0 bases from V and 3 bases from J, with 15 bases in between. The CDR3 loop is CASSLGLGAGDTEAFF. In nucleotides, the CDR3 is TGCGCCAGCAGCTTGGGGCTGGGGGCAGGCGACACTGAAGCTTTCTTT.